This T cell receptor (beta chain) was documented in a study of molecular identifiers for immune sequencing clone quantification. Study-wide context: The replicate experiment used RNA from roughly 21,000 or 96,000 naive CD8 cells. This RNA was split into five aliquots, and four of them were sequenced.

Previously described methods and listed TCR primers were employed for the bulk TCR libraries. Via MiXCR, TCRdb re-called the PCR reads, giving one row per CDR3 protein. The data contain some 650,000 distinct CDR3 sequences, 15% to 20% of them singletons. Germline CDR1 is GTSNPN and CDR2 is SVGIG (reference sequence). V was cut by 3 bases and J by 0 bases, with 12 bases left in between. There are 15 residues in the CDR3. Whole-study findings and limits: Spiked Jurkat TCR RNA equal to one cell could reportedly be picked out among one million naive cells.

This clonotype was detected a few times. Its cognate antigen is unknown. Material for sequencing was naive CD8+ T cells from blood, with Jurkat cell RNA spiked in. Noted subset: FACS-sorted CD8+CD4-CCR7+CD45RA+ naive T cells. The source is a human donor in good health. Some libraries in this study had Jurkat cell RNA spiked in. The rearrangement joins TRBV30 to TRBJ1-3; D gene ambiguous. The CDR3 nucleotides are TGTGCCTGGAGCCCGGGCATAAGCTCTGGAAACACCATATATTTT. It encodes CAWSPGISSGNTIYF.